The sequence of this TCR beta chain was determined in a study of T cells after yellow fever vaccination. General study points: Clonotype sharing between CD4 and CD8 compartments was small. Reappearance after the booster was seen for most primary-vaccination clones, at 95% to 96% CD4 and 70% to 90% CD8. Repertoires obtained by FACS sorting could include abundant clonotypes that entered as contaminants from the bulk population.

TCRdb processed the 5' RACE reads anew with MiXCR; each CDR3 protein has one entry. The profile covers 150,000 to 200,000 distinct CDR3 sequences, with approximately 6.2% appearing a single time and less than 3% taken by the ten largest. This clonotype was counted at least ten times. Its antigen remains unknown. Trimming left V 2 bases short and J 1 base short, with 12 bases between. This CDR3 has 16 residues. The germline V gene encodes CDR1 SGHRS and CDR2 YFSETQ. This TCR came from a young man who received the YFV17D yellow fever vaccine. This sequence joins TRBV5-1 and TRBJ2-2; D gene unclear. The source was CD4+ T cells sorted from PBMCs, collected on the day of the first yellow fever vaccination. The CDR3 nucleotides are TGCGCCAGCAGCTTAGGAACGGCAGAGAACACCGGGGAGCTGTTTTTT. Translation gives CASSLGTAENTGELFF.